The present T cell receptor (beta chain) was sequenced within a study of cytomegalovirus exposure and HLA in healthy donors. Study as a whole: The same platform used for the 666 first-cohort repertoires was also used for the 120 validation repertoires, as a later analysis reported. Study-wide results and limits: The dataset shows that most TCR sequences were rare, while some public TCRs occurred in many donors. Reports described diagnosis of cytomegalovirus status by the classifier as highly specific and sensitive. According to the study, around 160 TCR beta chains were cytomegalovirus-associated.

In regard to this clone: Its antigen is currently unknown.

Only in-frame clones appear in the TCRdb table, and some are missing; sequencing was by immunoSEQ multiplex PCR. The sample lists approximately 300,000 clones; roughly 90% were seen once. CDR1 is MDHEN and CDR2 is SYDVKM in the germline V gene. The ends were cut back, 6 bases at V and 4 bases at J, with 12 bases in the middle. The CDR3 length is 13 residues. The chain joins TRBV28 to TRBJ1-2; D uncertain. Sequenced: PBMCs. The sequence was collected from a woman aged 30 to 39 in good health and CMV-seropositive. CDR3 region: CASRDESSYGYTF. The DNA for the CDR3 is TGTGCCAGCAGGGATGAGAGTTCCTATGGCTACACCTTC.